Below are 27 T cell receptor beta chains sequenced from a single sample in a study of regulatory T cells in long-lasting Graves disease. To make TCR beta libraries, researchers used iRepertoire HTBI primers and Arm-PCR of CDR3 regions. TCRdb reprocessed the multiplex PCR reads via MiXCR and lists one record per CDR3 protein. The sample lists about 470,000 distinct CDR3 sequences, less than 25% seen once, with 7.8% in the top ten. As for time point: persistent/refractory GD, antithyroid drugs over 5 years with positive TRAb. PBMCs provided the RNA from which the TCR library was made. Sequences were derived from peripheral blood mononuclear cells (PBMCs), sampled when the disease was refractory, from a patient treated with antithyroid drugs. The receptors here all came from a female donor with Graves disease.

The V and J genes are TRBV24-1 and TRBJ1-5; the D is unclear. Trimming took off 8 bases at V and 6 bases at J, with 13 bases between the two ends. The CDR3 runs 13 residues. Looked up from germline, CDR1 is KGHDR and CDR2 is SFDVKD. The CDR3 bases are TGTGCCACCATGGCCGGTCCCGCTCAGCCCCAGCATTTT. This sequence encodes CATMAGPAQPQHF.

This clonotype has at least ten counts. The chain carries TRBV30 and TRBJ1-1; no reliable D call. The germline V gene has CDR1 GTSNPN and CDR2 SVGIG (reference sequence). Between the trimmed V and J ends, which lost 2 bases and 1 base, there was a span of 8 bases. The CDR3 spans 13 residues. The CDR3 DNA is TGTGCCTGGAGTCCCCTAGGGAACACTGAAGCTTTCTTT. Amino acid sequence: CAWSPLGNTEAFF.

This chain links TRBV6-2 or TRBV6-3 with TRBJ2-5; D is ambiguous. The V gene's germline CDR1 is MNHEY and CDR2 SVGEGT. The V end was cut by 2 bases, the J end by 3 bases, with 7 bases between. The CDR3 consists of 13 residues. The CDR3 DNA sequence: TGTGCCAGCAGTTACCGGGCAAAAGAGACCCAGTACTTC. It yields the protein CASSYRAKETQYF.

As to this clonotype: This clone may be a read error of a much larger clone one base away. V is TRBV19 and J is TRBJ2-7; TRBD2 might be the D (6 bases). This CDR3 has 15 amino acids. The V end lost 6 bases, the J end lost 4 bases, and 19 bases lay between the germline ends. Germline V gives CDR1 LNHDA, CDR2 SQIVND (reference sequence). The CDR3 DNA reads TGTGCCAGTAGCACTTCCCGGGACGGGGGATACGAGCAGTACTTC. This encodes CASSTSRDGGYEQYF.

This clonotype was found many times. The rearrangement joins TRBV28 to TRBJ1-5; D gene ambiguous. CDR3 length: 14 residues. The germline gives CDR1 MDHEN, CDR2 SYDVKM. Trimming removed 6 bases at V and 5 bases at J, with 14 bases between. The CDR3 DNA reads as TGTGCCAGCAGACCCTCTGGGTTCCATCAGCCCCAGCATTTT. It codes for CASRPSGFHQPQHF.

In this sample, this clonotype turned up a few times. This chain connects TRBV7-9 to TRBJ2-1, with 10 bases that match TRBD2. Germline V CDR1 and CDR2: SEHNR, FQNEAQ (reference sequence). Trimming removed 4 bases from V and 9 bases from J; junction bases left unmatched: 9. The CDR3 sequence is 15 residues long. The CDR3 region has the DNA TGTGCCAGCAGCTCCACTAGCGGGACCTCAGGTGAGCAGTTCTTC. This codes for CASSSTSGTSGEQFF.

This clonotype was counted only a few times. The CDR3 bases are TGTGCCAGCAGCGGGGGGGCGAACCCTCGATACGAGCAGTACTTC. Its translation: CASSGGANPRYEQYF. The chain links TRBV9 to TRBJ2-7, with D possibly being TRBD1 or TRBD2 (6 bases each). The germline V gene has CDR1 SGDLS and CDR2 YYNGEE. CDR3 length equals 15 residues. V was clipped by 3 bases and J by 4 bases, with 17 bases between them.

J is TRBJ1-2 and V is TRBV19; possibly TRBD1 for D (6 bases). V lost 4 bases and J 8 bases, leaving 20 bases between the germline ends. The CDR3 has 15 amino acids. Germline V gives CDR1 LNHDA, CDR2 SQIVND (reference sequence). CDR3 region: CASSTARAETGGYTF. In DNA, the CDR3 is TGTGCCAGTAGTACCGCCCGGGCCGAGACAGGAGGCTACACCTTC. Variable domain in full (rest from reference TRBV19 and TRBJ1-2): DGGITQSPKYLFRKEGQNVTLSCEQNLNHDAMYWYRQDPGQGLRLIYYSQIVNDFQKGDIAEGYSVSREKKESFPLTVTSAQKNPTAFYLCASSTARAETGGYTFGSGTRLTVV.

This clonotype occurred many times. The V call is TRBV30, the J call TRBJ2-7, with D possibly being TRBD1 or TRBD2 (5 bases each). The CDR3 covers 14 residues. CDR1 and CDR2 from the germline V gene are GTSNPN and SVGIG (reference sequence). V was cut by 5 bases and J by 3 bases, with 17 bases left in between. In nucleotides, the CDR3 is TGTGCCTGGGGGGGACCTCCGGGAATCTACGAGCAGTACTTC. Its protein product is CAWGGPPGIYEQYF.

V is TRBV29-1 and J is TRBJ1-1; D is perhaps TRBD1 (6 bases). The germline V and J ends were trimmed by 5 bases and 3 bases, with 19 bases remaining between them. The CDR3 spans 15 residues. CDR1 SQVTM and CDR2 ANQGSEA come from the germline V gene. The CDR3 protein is CSVTYRVGRDTEAFF. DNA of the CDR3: TGCAGCGTTACATACAGGGTGGGGAGGGACACTGAAGCTTTCTTT.

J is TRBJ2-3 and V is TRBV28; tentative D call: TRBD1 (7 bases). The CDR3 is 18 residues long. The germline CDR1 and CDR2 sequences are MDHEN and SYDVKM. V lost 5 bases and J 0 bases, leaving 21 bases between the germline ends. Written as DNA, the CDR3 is TGTGCCAGCAGTGCTCAGGGGGGAAGGGTATCTAGCACAGATACGCAGTATTTT. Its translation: CASSAQGGRVSSTDTQYF. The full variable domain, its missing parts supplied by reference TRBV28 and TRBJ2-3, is DVKVTQSSRYLVKRTGEKVFLECVQDMDHENMFWYRQDPGLGLRLIYFSYDVKMKEKGDIPEGYSVSREKKERFSLILESASTNQTSMYLCASSAQGGRVSSTDTQYFGPGTRLTVL.

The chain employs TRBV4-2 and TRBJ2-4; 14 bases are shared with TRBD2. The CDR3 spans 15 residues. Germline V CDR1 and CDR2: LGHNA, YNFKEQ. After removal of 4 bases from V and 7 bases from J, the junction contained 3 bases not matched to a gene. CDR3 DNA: TGTGCCAGCAGCCTGGGACTAGCGGGAGATAACATTCAGTACTTC. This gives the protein CASSLGLAGDNIQYF.

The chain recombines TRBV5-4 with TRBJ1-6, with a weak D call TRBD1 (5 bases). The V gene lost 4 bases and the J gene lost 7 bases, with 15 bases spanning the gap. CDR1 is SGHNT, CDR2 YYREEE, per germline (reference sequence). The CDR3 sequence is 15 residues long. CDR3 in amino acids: CASSPRPGKNSPLHF. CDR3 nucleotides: TGTGCCAGCAGCCCTCGACCAGGGAAAAATTCACCCCTCCACTTT. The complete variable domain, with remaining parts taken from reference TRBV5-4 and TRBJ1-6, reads ETGVTQSPTHLIKTRGQQVTLRCSSQSGHNTVSWYQQALGQGPQFIFQYYREEENGRGNFPPRFSGLQFPNYSSELNVNALELDDSALYLCASSPRPGKNSPLHFGNGTRLTVT.

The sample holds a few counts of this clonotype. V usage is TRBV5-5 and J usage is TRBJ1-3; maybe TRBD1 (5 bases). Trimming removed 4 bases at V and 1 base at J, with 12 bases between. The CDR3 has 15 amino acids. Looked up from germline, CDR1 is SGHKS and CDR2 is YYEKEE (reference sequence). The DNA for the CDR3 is TGTGCCAGCAGCACCGGGACGCTTTCTGGAAACACCATATATTTT. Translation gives CASSTGTLSGNTIYF.

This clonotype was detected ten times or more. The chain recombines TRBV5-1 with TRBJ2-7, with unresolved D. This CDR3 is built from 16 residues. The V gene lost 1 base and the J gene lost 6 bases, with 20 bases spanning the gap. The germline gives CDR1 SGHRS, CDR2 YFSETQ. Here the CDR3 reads CASSLFGRAALGEQYF. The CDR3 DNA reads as TGCGCCAGCAGCTTGTTCGGACGGGCGGCTTTGGGCGAGCAGTACTTC.

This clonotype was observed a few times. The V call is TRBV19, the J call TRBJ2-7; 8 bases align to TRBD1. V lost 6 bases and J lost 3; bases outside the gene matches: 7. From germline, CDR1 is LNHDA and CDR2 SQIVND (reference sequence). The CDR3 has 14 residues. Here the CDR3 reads CASSNTGTGYEQYF. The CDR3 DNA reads TGTGCCAGTAGCAATACCGGGACAGGCTACGAGCAGTACTTC.

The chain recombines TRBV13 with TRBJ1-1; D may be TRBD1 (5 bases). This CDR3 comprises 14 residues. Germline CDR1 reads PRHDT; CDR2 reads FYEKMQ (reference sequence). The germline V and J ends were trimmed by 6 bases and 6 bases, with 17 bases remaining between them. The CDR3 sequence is CASSPGPSGAEAFF. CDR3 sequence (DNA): TGTGCCAGCAGTCCGGGACCTTCAGGAGCTGAAGCTTTCTTT. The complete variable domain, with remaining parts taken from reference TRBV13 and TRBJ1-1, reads AAGVIQSPRHLIKEKRETATLKCYPIPRHDTVYWYQQGPGQDPQFLISFYEKMQSDKGSIPDRFSAQQFSDYHSELNMSSLELGDSALYFCASSPGPSGAEAFFGQGTRLTVV.

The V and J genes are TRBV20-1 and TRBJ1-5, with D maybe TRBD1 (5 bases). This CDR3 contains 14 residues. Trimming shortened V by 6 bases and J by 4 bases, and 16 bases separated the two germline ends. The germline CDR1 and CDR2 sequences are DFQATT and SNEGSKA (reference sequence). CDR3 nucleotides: TGCAGTGCACCGGGACGGGGAATTAATCAGCCCCAGCATTTT. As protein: CSAPGRGINQPQHF.

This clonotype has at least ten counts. CDR3 amino acids: CASRATGGFEKLFF. CDR3 sequence (DNA): TGTGCCAGCAGAGCAACAGGAGGCTTTGAAAAACTGTTTTTT. The rearrangement joins TRBV27 to TRBJ1-4; TRBD1 is a possible D gene (5 bases). The germline V and J ends were trimmed by 6 bases and 7 bases, with 15 bases remaining between them. There are 14 residues in the CDR3. Germline V gene data show CDR1 as MNHEY and CDR2 as SMNVEV (reference sequence).

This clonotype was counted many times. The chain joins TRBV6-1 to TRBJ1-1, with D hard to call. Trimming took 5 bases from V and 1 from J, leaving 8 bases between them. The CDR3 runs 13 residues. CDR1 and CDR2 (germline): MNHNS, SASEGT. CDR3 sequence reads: CASSMTQNTEAFF. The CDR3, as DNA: TGTGCCAGCAGTATGACACAGAACACTGAAGCTTTCTTT.

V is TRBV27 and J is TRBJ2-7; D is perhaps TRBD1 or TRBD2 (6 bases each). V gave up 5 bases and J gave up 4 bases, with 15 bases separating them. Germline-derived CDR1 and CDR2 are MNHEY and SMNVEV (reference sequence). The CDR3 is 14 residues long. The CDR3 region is CASSTGRGRYEQYF. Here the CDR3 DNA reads TGTGCCAGCAGTACAGGGCGAGGGAGGTACGAGCAGTACTTC.

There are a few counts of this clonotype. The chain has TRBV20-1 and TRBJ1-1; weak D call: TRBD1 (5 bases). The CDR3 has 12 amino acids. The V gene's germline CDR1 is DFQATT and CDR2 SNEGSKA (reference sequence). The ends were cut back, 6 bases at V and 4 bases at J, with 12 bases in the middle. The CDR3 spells CSAYGRGTEAFF. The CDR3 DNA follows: TGCAGTGCCTACGGTAGGGGCACTGAAGCTTTCTTT.

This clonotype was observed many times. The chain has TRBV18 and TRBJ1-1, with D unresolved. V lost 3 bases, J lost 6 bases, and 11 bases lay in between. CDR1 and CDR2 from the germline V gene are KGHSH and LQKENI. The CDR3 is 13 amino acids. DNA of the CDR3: TGTGCCAGCTCACCCTCTAATCAGGCTGAAGCTTTCTTT. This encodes CASSPSNQAEAFF. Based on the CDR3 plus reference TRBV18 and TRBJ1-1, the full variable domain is NAGVMQNPRHLVRRRGQEARLRCSPMKGHSHVYWYRQLPEEGLKFMVYLQKENIIDESGMPKERFSAEFPKEGPSILRIQQVVRGDSAAYFCASSPSNQAEAFFGQGTRLTVV.

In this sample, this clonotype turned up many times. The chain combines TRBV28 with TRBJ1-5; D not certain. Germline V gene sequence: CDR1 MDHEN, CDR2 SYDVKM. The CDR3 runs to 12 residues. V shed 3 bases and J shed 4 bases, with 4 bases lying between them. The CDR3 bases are TGTGCCAGCAGTTTGATGAATCAGCCCCAGCATTTT. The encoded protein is CASSLMNQPQHF.

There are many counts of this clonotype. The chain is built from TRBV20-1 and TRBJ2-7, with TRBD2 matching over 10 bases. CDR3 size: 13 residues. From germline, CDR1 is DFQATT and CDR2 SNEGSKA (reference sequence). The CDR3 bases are TGCAGCCCAGCGGGAGGGATAGGGTACGAGCAGTACTTC. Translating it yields CSPAGGIGYEQYF.

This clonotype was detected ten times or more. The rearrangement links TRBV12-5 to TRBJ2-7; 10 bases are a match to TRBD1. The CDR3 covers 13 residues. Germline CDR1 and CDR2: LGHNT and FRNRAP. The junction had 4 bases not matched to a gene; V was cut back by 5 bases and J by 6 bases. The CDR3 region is CASGRDRGSEQYF. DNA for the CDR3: TGTGCTAGTGGTCGGGACAGGGGCTCCGAGCAGTACTTC.

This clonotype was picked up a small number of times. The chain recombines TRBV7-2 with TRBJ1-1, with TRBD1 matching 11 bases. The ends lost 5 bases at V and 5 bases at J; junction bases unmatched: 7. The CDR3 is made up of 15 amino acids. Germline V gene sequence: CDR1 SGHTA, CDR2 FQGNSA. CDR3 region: CASSHGTGGITEAFF. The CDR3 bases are TGTGCCAGCAGCCACGGGACAGGGGGAATAACTGAAGCTTTCTTT.